This T cell receptor (beta chain) was profiled in a study of shared clonotypes between healthy human individuals (dated by TCRdb to the early 2020s). General notes on the study: Three men and two women, aged 18 to 49 years, made up the cohort. For each donor, CD4 naive and CD4 memory were each run on three plates, CD8 naive on two plates, and CD8 memory on one plate. Blood TCR repertoires of five healthy adults were deeply sequenced to estimate repertoire size and the extent of clonotype sharing between individuals. Libraries were prepared and TCR repertoires were sequenced by different laboratories using diverse techniques, in order to increase sequencing depth and limit assay-specific biases. Leukapheresis yielded between about 0.8 and 8.9 billion PBMCs per donor. Overall results and qualifications from the work: Naive subsets generally had larger estimated clonotype richness than memory subsets. Pairwise subsampling indicated that sequencing depth was expected to affect the degree of clonotype sharing among donors. When a handful of donors were compared, the shared fraction of clonotypes was about 5.4% for naive CD4, roughly 3.3% for naive CD8, more than 2% for memory CD4, and 0.35% to 0.5% for memory CD8. Even with the large sequencing depth, rarefaction of the sorted-subset datasets indicated that sequencing was incomplete. Sampling was limited to blood, and TCR repertoires in tissue likely differ from TCR repertoires in blood. Because the study included only a small number of donors, the genetic and exposure-history diversity represented was limited. Higher generation probabilities were observed for clonotypes shared by all four sorted-subset donors than for non-shared clonotypes.

CD8 naive samples were obtained by positive selection for CCR7 among CD45RO-negative cells, yielding a CD45RA+CCR7+ population from which TemRA cells were excluded. Healthy HIV-negative adults with no recently reported acute infections or vaccinations were included as donors. Every donor was a Caucasian adult living in Nashville, Tennessee, USA. After blood collection by leukapheresis, PBMCs were isolated using Ficoll-Histopaque density gradient centrifugation and then cryopreserved in the vapor phase of liquid nitrogen. Analytical flow cytometry was used to check the purity and quantity of each magnetically sorted T cell population. From each sorted fraction, genomic DNA was isolated and quantified by UV absorbance on a Nanodrop 2000c. Using the deep immunoSEQ assay, TCR CDR3 regions were amplified from genomic DNA by multiplex PCR. Genomic DNA extracted from each cell subset was distributed evenly over all wells of several immunoSEQ 96-well plates, and each plate served as one replicate. Each replicate PCR for sorted subsets received about 180 ng genomic DNA, equal to about 30,000 T cell genomes. Purified libraries were quantified with a Qubit 3.0 fluorometer, sized on a Bioanalyzer 2100, and re-quantified with the KAPA Library Quantification kit. Each immunoSEQ 96-well plate was sequenced on its own single-read 150-cycle Illumina NextSeq 550 flow cell. The authors processed their data as follows. Because only junctional sequences without quality scores were contained in the immunoSEQ output, filtering matching that applied to full-length reads could not be performed. To assign V/J genes and CDR3, sequences were annotated against IMGT germline references using PyIR, a Python wrapper for IgBLAST v1.9. Any read was removed if the V/J assignment was weak (E-value above 1e-6), the CDR3 was missing, or the read contained stop codons, out-of-frame junctions, or ambiguous translated residues. A V3J clonotype was defined by an identical inferred V gene, J gene, and CDR3 amino acid sequence. To compute the percentage overlap between repertoires, the number of shared unique clonotypes was divided by the size of the smaller repertoire. RTK rarefaction, the Chao1 estimator, and Recon v2.1 estimates of unobserved clonotypes were used to assess repertoire richness. OLGA was used to compute generation probabilities for all TCRbeta clonotypes that the gDNA method yielded from a few donors. In TCRdb, the immuneACCESS table is reduced to in-frame sequences with V and J assigned. These tables do not hold every clone; where another copy was compared, an unresolved V gene accounts for under half, and the others remain unexplained. The V and J calls and clone size come from that table; D and trimming were worked out from the DNA. Recorded for this sample are some 2 million clones; about 95% of them occurred a single time. Together, the top ten hold around 1.1% of the sample.

Regarding this clone: Its target antigen remains unknown. No much larger clone exists at a distance of one base, and base qualities are not known. In the same sample, other DNA sequences code for this CDR3.

The CDR3 holds 14 amino acids from the cysteine to the phenylalanine. Only CDR3 DNA is held: 42 bases, read in frame from base 1. Trimming at the junction amounts to 2 bases on V and 3 bases on J, and the germline ends lie 10 bases apart. Reading the germline V gene gives CDR1 MNHEY and CDR2 SVGAGI. The rearranged chain carries TRBV6-5 and TRBJ1-2, with no reliable assignment of the D segment. The origin of this receptor is a man aged 18 to 30 in good health. The sequenced sample consisted of naive CD8+ T cells sorted from blood. The cell subset or site tag for this specimen amounts to: CD45RA+CCR7+. The CDR3 region has the sequence CASSYREGDYGYTF. The bases read TGTGCCAGCAGTTACCGGGAGGGCGACTATGGCTACACCTTC.